Below, 11 T cell receptor beta chains from the same sample are listed, as sequenced in a study of blood T cell repertoires in COVID-19. TCRdb's table, derived via immunoSEQ multiplex PCR, lists solely in-frame clones and lacks some. The sample includes 150,000 or so clones, approximately 92% of them seen just once. Sequenced sample: peripheral blood. The receptors were sampled from a man younger than 35 with COVID-19, enrolled during active disease.

The chain has TRBV5-1 and TRBJ1-3, with a possible D match to TRBD1 (6 bases). Trimming removed 4 bases at V and 4 bases at J, with 9 bases between. This CDR3 has 13 amino acids. The germline V gene encodes CDR1 SGHRS and CDR2 YFSETQ. DNA for the CDR3: TGCGCCAGCAGCCCGGACAGCGGAAACACCATATATTTT. Translated: CASSPDSGNTIYF.

The CDR3 DNA is TGTGCCAGCAGTTTCCAGGGCTCCTATAATTCACCCCTCCACTTT. It is translated as CASSFQGSYNSPLHF. The rearrangement uses TRBV28 and TRBJ1-6; D may be TRBD1 (5 bases). Germline V lookup: CDR1 MDHEN, CDR2 SYDVKM. The CDR3 contains 15 residues. Trimming took off 3 bases at V and 0 bases at J, with 6 bases between the two ends.

This clone has only a few counts. The chain combines TRBV5-4 with TRBJ2-5; D remains ambiguous. V shed 4 bases and J shed 5 bases, with 9 bases lying between them. Germline CDR1 SGHNT, CDR2 YYREEE (reference sequence). This CDR3 is built from 12 residues. The CDR3 coding sequence is TGTGCCAGCAGCCCGCTCCAGGAGACCCAGTACTTC. Protein product: CASSPLQETQYF. The full variable domain, rest sourced from reference TRBV5-4 and TRBJ2-5, is ETGVTQSPTHLIKTRGQQVTLRCSSQSGHNTVSWYQQALGQGPQFIFQYYREEENGRGNFPPRFSGLQFPNYSSELNVNALELDDSALYLCASSPLQETQYFGPGTRLLVL.

This rearrangement joins TRBV7-3 to TRBJ1-1; D may be TRBD1 (5 bases). CDR1 is SGHTA, CDR2 FQGTGA, per germline. The V end lost 5 bases, the J end lost 3 bases, and 16 bases lay between the germline ends. The CDR3 has 15 residues. CDR3 nucleotide sequence: TGTGCCAGCAGCCGTACCGGGGGGAAGGACACTGAAGCTTTCTTT. Protein sequence: CASSRTGGKDTEAFF. The full variable domain, with the rest looked up from reference TRBV7-3 and TRBJ1-1, is GAGVSQTPSNKVTEKGKYVELRCDPISGHTALYWYRQSLGQGPEFLIYFQGTGAADDSGLPNDRFFAVRPEGSVSTLKIQRTERGDSAVYLCASSRTGGKDTEAFFGQGTRLTVV.

This clone was seen only once. This rearrangement joins TRBV10-2 to TRBJ1-5; D remains unclear. The CDR3 is 13 residues long. Germline CDR1 WSHSY, CDR2 SAAADI. V was cut by 5 bases and J by 1 base, with 6 bases left in between. The CDR3 spells CASSRGSNQPQHF. The CDR3 DNA follows: TGCGCCAGCAGTAGAGGGAGCAATCAGCCCCAGCATTTT.

About this clone itself: One end of the junction varies from germline; a read error may be responsible. This chain connects TRBV3-1 (or the pseudogene TRBV3-2) to TRBJ1-4; D is perhaps TRBD1 (6 bases). This CDR3 is built from 16 residues. Per germline, CDR1 LGHDT and CDR2 YNNKEL (reference sequence). CDR3 residues: CASSPRPGALNEKLLF. CDR3 nucleotide sequence: TGTGCCAGCAGCCCTAGACCAGGGGCCCTAAATGAAAAACTGCTTTTT.

The chain combines TRBV10-3 with TRBJ1-4, with D perhaps TRBD1 (5 bases). Germline CDR1 is ENHRY and CDR2 is SYGVKD. The CDR3 loop spans 15 amino acids. V was pared by 5 bases and J by 8 bases, with 18 bases between. The CDR3 DNA reads TGTGCCATCAGTAACGGCCAGGGCGGGGGGGAAAAACTGTTTTTT. It encodes CAISNGQGGGEKLFF.

V usage is TRBV20-1 and J usage is TRBJ2-3; tentatively, D is TRBD2 (5 bases). The ends were cut back, 3 bases at V and 6 bases at J, with 10 bases in the middle. Germline lookup yields CDR1 DFQATT and CDR2 SNEGSKA (reference sequence). CDR3 length: 12 residues. DNA of the CDR3: TGCAGTGCTAGTTTGAGCGGCGATACGCAGTATTTT. Translating it yields CSASLSGDTQYF.

The rearrangement joins TRBV4-1 to TRBJ1-1; the D gene is possibly TRBD1 (6 bases). CDR1 is MGHRA, CDR2 YSYEKL, per germline. Trimming cost V 4 bases and J 3 bases, with 21 bases left between them. The CDR3 is 17 amino acids. DNA of the CDR3: TGCGCCAGCAGCCGCTCCCGGGACCTCCCAGGGGACACTGAAGCTTTCTTT. Translating it yields CASSRSRDLPGDTEAFF.

The chain is built from TRBV6-6 and TRBJ2-1; D ambiguous. V was trimmed by 2 bases and J by 11 bases, leaving 7 bases between them. The CDR3 consists of 11 residues. Germline V gene sequence: CDR1 MNHNY, CDR2 SVGAGI (reference sequence). The CDR3 coding sequence is TGTGCCAGCAGTTACCAAAATCAGCAGTTCTTC. Protein product: CASSYQNQQFF.

The V gene is TRBV30, the J gene TRBJ2-2; D may be TRBD1 (5 bases). Trimming pared 0 bases from V and 5 bases from J, leaving 16 bases between. CDR1 and CDR2 (germline): GTSNPN, SVGIG (reference sequence). The CDR3 contains 16 residues. The CDR3 DNA reads TGTGCCTGGAGTGTACTCGGCAGGGAAAAAACCGGGGAGCTGTTTTTT. Translation gives CAWSVLGREKTGELFF.